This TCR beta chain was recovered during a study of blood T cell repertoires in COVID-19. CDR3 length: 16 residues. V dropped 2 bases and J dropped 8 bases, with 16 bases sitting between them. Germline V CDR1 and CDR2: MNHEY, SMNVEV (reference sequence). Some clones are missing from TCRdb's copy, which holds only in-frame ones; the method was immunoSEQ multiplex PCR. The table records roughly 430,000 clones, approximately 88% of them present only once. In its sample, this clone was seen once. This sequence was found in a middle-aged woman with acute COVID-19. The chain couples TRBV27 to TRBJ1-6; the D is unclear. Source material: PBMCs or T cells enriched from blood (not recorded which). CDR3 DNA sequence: TGTGCCAGCAGTTTAACGGAGCCGTCCGCCTATTCACCCCTCCACTTT. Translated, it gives CASSLTEPSAYSPLHF.